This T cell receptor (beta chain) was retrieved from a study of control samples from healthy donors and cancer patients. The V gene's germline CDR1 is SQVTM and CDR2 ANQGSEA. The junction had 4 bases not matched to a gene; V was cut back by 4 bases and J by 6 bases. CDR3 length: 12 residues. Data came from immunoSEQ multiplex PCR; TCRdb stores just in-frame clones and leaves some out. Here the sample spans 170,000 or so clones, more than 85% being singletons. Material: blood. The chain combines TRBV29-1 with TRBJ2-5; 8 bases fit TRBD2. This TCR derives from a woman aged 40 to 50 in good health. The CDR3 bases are TGCAGCGTTGCGACTAGCGTCCAGACCCAGTACTTC. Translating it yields CSVATSVQTQYF.